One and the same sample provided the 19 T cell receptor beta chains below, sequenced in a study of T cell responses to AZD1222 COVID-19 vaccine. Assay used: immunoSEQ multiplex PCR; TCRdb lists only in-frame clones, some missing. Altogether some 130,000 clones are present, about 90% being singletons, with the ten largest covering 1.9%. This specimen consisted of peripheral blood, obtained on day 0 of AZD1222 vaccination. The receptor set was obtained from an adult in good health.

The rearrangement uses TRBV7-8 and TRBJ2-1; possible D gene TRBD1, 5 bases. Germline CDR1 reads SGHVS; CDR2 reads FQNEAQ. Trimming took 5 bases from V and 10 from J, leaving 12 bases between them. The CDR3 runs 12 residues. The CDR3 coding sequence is TGTGCCAGCAGCCTCGATGACAGAGAGCAGTTCTTC. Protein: CASSLDDREQFF. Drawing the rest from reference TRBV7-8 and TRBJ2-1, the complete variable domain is GAGVSQSPRYKVAKRGQDVALRCDPISGHVSLFWYQQALGQGPEFLTYFQNEAQLDKSGLPSDRFFAERPEGSVSTLKIQRTQQEDSAVYLCASSLDDREQFFGPGTRLTVL.

CDR3 region: CASSMSYSGNTIYF. As DNA, the CDR3 is TGTGCCAGTAGTATGAGTTACTCTGGAAACACCATATATTTT. This chain joins TRBV19 and TRBJ1-3; D is ambiguous. The germline V gene encodes CDR1 LNHDA and CDR2 SQIVND (reference sequence). This CDR3 is 14 amino acids long. V lost 3 bases and J lost 0, with 6 bases in between.

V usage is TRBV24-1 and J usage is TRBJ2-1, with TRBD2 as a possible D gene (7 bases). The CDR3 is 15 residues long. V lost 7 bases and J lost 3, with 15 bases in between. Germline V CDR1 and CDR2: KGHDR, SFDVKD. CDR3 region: CATRGGGYDYNEQFF. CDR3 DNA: TGTGCCACCAGAGGGGGGGGGTACGACTACAATGAGCAGTTCTTC.

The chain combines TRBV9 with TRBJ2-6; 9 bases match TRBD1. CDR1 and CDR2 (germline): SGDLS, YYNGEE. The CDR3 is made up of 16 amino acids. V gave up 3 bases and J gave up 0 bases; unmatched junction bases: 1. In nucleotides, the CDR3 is TGTGCCAGCAGCGGGACAGGGGCCTCTGGGGCCAACGTCCTGACTTTC. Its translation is CASSGTGASGANVLTF. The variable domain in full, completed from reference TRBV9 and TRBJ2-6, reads DSGVTQTPKHLITATGQRVTLRCSPRSGDLSVYWYQQSLDQGLQFLIQYYNGEERAKGNILERFSAQQFPDLHSELNLSSLELGDSALYFCASSGTGASGANVLTFGAGSRLTVL.

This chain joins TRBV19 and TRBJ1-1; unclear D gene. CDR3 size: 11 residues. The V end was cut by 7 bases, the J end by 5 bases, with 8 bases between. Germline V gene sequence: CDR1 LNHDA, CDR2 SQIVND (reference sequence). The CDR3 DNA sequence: TGTGCCAGTATTGAGCGGACTGAAGCTTTCTTT. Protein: CASIERTEAFF.

DNA of the CDR3: TGTGCCAGCAGCGCTGGTGCGGCAGAGAACACTGAAGCTTTCTTT. It translates to CASSAGAAENTEAFF. The chain has TRBV9 and TRBJ1-1; D is undetermined. This CDR3 is 15 amino acids long. Germline CDR1 reads SGDLS; CDR2 reads YYNGEE. The ends were cut back, 3 bases at V and 1 base at J, with 13 bases in the middle.

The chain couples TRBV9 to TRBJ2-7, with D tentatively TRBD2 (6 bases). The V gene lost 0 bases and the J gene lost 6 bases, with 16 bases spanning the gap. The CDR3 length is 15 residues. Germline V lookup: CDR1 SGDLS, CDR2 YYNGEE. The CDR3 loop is CASSVAWGLGGEQYF. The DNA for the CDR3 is TGTGCCAGCAGCGTAGCCTGGGGACTCGGTGGCGAGCAGTACTTC.

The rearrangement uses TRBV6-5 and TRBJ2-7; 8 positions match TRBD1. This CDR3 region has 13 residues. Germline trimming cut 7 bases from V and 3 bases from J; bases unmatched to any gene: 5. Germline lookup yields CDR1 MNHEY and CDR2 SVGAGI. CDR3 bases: TGTGCCAGCATGAGGACAGGGAGCTACGAGCAGTACTTC. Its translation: CASMRTGSYEQYF.

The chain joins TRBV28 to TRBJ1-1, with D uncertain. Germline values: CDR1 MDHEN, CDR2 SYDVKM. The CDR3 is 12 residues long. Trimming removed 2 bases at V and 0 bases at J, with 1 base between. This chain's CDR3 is CASSLLNTEAFF. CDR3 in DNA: TGTGCCAGCAGTTTACTGAACACTGAAGCTTTCTTT.

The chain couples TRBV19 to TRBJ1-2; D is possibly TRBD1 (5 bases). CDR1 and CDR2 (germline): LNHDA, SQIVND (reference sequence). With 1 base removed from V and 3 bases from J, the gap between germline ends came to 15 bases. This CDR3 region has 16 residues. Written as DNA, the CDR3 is TGTGCCAGTAGTATAGCGGGACCCCGACGGGACTATGGCTACACCTTC. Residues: CASSIAGPRRDYGYTF.

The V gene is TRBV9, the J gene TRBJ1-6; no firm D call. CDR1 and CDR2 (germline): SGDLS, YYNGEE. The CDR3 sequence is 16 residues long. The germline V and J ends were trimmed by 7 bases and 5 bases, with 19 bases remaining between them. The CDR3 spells CASSPGPPRDNSPLHF. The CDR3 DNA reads TGTGCCAGCTCCCCCGGGCCCCCGAGGGATAATTCACCCCTCCACTTT.

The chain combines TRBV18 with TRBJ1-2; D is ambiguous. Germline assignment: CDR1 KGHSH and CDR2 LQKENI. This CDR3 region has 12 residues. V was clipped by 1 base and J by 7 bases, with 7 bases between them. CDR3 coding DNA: TGTGCCAGCTCACCACGGGTTGGTGGCTACACCTTC. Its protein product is CASSPRVGGYTF. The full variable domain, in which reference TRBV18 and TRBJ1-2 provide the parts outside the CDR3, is NAGVMQNPRHLVRRRGQEARLRCSPMKGHSHVYWYRQLPEEGLKFMVYLQKENIIDESGMPKERFSAEFPKEGPSILRIQQVVRGDSAAYFCASSPRVGGYTFGSGTRLTVV.

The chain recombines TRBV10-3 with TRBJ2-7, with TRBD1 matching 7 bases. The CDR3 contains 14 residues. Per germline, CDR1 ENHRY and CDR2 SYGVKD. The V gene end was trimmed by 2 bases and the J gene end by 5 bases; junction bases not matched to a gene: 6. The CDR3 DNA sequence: TGTGCCATCAGTGAGCCGGGACAGCAGGACGAGCAGTACTTC. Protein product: CAISEPGQQDEQYF.

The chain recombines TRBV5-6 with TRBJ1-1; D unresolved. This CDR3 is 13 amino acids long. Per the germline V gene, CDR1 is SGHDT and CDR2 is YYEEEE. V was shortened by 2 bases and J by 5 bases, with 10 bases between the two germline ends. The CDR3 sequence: CASSFFEKTEAFF. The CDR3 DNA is TGTGCCAGCAGCTTTTTTGAGAAAACTGAAGCTTTCTTT. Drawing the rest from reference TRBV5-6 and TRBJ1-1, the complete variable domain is DAGVTQSPTHLIKTRGQQVTLRCSPKSGHDTVSWYQQALGQGPQFIFQYYEEEERQRGNFPDRFSGHQFPNYSSELNVNALLLGDSALYLCASSFFEKTEAFFGQGTRLTVV.

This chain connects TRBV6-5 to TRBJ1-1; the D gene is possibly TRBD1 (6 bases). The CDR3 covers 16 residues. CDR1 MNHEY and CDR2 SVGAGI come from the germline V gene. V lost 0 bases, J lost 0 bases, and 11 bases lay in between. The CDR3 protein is CASSYSKQGMNTEAFF. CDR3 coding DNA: TGTGCCAGCAGTTACTCGAAACAGGGAATGAACACTGAAGCTTTCTTT.

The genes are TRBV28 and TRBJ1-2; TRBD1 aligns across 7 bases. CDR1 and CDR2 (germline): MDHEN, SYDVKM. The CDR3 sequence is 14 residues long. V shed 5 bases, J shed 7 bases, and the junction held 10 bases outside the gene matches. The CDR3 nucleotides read TGTGCCAGCAGTCAGCGCCGACAGGGTGGTGGCTACACCTTC. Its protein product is CASSQRRQGGGYTF.

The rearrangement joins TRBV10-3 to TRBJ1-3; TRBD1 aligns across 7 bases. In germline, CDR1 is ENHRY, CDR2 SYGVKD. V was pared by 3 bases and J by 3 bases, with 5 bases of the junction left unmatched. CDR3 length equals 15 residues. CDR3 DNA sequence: TGTGCCATCAGTGAATATGACAGGGATGGAAACACCATATATTTT. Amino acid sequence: CAISEYDRDGNTIYF.

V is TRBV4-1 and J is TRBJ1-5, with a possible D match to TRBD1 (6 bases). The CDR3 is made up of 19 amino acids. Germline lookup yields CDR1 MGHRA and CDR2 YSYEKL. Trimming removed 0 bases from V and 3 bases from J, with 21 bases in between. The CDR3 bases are TGCGCCAGCAGCCAAGACCCCGAGGGGGGCCAGGCTCTCAATCAGCCCCAGCATTTT. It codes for CASSQDPEGGQALNQPQHF.

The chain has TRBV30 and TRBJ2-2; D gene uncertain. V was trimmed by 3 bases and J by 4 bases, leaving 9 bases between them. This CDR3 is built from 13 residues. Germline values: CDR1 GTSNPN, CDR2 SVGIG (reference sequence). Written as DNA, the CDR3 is TGTGCCTGGAGACCTCTAGGCACCGGGGAGCTGTTTTTT. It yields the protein CAWRPLGTGELFF.